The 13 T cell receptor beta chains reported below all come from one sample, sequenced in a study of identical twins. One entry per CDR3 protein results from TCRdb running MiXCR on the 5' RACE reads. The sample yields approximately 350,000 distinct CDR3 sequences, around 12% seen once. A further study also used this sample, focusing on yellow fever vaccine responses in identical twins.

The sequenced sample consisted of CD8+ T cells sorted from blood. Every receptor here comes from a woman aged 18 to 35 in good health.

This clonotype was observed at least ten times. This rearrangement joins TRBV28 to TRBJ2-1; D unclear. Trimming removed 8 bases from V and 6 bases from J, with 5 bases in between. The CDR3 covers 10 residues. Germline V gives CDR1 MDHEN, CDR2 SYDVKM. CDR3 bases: TGTGCCAGCGGACCCAATGAGCAGTTCTTC. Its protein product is CASGPNEQFF.

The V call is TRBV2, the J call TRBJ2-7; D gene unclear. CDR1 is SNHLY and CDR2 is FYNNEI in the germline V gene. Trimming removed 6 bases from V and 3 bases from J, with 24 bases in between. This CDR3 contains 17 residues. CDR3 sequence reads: CASSTPMVEVPRYEQYF. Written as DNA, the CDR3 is TGTGCCAGCAGCACCCCGATGGTTGAGGTCCCTCGCTACGAGCAGTACTTC. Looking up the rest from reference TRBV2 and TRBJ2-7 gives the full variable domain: EPEVTQTPSHQVTQMGQEVILRCVPISNHLYFYWYRQILGQKVEFLVSFYNNEISEKSEIFDDQFSVERPDGSNFTLKIRSTKLEDSAMYFCASSTPMVEVPRYEQYFGPGTRLTVT.

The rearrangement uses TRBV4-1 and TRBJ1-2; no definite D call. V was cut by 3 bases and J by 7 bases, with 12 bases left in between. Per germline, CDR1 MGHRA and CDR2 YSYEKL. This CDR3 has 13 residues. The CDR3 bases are TGCGCCAGCAGCCAGGGCGGCACTACTGGCTACACCTTC. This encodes CASSQGGTTGYTF.

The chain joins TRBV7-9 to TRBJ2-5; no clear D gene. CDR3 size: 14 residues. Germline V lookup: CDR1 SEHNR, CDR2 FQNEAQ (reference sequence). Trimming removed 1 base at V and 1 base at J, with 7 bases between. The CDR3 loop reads CASSLGPAQETQYF. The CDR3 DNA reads TGTGCCAGCAGCTTAGGTCCAGCCCAAGAGACCCAGTACTTC.

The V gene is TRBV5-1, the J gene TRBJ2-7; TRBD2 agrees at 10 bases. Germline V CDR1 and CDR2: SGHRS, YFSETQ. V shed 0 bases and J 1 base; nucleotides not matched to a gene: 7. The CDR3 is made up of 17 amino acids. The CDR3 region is CASSLGPSGGTSYEQYV. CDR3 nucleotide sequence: TGCGCCAGCAGCTTGGGCCCTAGCGGGGGCACTTCCTACGAGCAGTACGTC.

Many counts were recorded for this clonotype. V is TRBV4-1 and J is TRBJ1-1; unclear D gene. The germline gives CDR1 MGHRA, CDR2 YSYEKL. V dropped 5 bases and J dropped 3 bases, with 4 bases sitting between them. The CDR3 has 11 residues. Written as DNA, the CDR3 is TGCGCCAGCAGCTCCTACACTGAAGCTTTCTTT. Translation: CASSSYTEAFF.

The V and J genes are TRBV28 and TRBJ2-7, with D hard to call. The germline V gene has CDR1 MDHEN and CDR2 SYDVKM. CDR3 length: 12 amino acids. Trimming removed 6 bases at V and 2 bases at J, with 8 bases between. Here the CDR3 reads CASSPRTYEQYF. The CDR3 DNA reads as TGTGCCAGCAGCCCTAGAACCTACGAGCAGTACTTC.

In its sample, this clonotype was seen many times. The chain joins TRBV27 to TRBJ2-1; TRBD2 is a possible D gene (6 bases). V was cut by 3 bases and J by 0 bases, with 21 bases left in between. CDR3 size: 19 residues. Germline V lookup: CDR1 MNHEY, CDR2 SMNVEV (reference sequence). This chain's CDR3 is CASSLASARLVSSYNEQFF. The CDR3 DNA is TGTGCCAGCAGTTTGGCTAGCGCACGACTAGTTAGCTCCTACAATGAGCAGTTCTTC.

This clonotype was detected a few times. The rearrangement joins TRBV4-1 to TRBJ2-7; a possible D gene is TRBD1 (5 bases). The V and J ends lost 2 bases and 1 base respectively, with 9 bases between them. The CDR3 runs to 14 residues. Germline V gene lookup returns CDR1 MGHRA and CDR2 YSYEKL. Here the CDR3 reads CASSQQTDSYEQYF. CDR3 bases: TGCGCCAGCAGCCAACAGACAGATTCCTACGAGCAGTACTTC.

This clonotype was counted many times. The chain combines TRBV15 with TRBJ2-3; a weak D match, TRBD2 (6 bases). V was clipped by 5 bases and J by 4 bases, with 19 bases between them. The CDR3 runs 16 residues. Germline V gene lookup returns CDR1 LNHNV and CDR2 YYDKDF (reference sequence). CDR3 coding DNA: TGTGCCACCAGCCCCACCCTCCCCGGGGGTGCAGATACGCAGTATTTT. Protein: CATSPTLPGGADTQYF.

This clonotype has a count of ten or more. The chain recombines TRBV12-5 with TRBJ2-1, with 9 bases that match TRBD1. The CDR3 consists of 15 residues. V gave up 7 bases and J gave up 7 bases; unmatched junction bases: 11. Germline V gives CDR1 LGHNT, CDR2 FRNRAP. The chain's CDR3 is CASAPGTGSLNEQFF. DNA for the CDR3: TGTGCTAGTGCCCCTGGGACAGGGAGCCTTAATGAGCAGTTCTTC.

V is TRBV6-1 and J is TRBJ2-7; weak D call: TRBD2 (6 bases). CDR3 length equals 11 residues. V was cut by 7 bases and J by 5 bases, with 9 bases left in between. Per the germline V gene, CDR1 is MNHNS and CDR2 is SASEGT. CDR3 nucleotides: TGTGCCAGCATGGAGGGGAACGAGCAGTACTTC. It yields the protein CASMEGNEQYF.

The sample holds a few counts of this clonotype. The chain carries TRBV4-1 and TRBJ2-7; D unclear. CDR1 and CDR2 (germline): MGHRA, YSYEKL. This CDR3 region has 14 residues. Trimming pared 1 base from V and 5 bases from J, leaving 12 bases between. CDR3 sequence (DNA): TGCGCCAGCAGCCAAGTGGGCACGACGGACGAGCAGTACTTC. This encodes CASSQVGTTDEQYF.